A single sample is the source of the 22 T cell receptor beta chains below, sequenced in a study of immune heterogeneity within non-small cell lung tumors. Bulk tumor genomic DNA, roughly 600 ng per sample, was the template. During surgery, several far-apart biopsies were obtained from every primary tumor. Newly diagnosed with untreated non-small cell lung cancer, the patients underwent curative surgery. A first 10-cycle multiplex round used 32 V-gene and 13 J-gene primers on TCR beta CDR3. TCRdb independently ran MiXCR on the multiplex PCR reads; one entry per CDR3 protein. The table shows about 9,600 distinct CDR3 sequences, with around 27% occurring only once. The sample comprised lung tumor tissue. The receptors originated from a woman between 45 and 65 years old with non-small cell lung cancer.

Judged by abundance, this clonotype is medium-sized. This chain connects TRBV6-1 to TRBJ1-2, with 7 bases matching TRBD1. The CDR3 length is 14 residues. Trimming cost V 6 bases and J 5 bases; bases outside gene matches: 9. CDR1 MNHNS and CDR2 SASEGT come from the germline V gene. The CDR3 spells CASRLTGPYYGYTF. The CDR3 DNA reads TGTGCCAGCAGGTTGACAGGGCCCTATTATGGCTACACCTTC.

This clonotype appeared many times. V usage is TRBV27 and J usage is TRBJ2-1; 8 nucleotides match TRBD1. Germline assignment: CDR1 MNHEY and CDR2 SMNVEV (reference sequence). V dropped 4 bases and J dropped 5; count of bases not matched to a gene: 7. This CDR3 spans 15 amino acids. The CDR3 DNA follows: TGTGCCAGCAGTTCACCCGGGACAGGTAACAATGAGCAGTTCTTC. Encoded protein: CASSSPGTGNNEQFF.

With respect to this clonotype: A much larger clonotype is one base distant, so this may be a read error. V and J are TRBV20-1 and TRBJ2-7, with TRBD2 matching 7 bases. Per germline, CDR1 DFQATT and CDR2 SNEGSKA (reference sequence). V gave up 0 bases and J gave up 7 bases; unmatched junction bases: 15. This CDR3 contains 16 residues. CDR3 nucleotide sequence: TGCAGTGCTAGAGATCAGGTTAGCGGGCCCTCCTGGGAGCAGTACTTC. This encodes CSARDQVSGPSWEQYF.

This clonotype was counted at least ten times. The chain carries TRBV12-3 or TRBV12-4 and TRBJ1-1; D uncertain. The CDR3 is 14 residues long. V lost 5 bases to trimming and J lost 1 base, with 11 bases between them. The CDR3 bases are TGTGCCAGCAGTCCCCGAGCCCCGAACACTGAAGCTTTCTTT. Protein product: CASSPRAPNTEAFF.

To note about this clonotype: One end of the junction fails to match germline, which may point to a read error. The CDR3 protein is CARSPRVRDKLDQYF. The CDR3 DNA follows: TGTGCCCGGAGTCCCCGGGTCCGGGATAAGCTCGATCAGTACTTC. The genes are TRBV30 and TRBJ2-7; D may be TRBD2 (5 bases). The CDR3 extends over 15 amino acids. Germline V gives CDR1 GTSNPN, CDR2 SVGIG (reference sequence).

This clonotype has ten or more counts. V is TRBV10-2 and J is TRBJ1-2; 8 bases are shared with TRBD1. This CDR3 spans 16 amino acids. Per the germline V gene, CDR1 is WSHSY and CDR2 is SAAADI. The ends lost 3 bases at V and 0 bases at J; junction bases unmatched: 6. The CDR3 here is CASSDWAGGANYGYTF. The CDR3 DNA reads TGCGCCAGCAGTGATTGGGCAGGGGGCGCTAACTATGGCTACACCTTC.

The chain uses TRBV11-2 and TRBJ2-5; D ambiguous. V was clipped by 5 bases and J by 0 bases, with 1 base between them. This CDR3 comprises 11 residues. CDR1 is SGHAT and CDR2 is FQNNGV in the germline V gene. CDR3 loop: CASSNQETQYF. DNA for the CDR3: TGTGCCAGCAGCAACCAAGAGACCCAGTACTTC.

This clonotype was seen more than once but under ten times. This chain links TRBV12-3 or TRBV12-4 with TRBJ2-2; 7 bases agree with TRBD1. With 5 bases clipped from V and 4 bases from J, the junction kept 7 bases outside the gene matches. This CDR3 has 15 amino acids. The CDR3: CASSPGQVSTGELFF. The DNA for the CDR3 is TGTGCCAGCAGTCCAGGACAGGTTAGCACCGGGGAGCTGTTTTTT.

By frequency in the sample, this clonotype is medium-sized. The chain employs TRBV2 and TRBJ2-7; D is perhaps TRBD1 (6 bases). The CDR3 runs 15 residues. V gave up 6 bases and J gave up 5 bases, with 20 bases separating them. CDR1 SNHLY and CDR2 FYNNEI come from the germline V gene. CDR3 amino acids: CASRAETGTEDEQYF. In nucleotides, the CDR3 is TGTGCCAGCAGGGCGGAGACAGGAACAGAGGACGAGCAGTACTTC.

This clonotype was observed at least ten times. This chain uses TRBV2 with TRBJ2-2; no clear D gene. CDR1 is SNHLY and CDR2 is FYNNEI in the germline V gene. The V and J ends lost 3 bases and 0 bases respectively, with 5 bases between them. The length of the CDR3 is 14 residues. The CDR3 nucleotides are TGTGCCAGCAGTGAGAATACGAACACCGGGGAGCTGTTTTTT. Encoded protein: CASSENTNTGELFF.

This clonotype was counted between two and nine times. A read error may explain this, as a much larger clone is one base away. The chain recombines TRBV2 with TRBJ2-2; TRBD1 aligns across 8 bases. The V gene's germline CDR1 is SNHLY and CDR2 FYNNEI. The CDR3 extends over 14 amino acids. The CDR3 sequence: CASSGQGDTGGLFF. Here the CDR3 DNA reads TGTGCCAGCAGCGGACAGGGAGACACCGGGGGGCTGTTTTTT.

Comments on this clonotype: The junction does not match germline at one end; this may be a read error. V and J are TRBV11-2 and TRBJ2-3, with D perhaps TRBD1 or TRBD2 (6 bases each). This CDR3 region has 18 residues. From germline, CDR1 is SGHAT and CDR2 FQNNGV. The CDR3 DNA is TGTGCCAGCAGCTTAGAGGGGGGCATTTTCGGTAGCAGAGATACGCAGTATTTT. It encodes CASSLEGGIFGSRDTQYF.

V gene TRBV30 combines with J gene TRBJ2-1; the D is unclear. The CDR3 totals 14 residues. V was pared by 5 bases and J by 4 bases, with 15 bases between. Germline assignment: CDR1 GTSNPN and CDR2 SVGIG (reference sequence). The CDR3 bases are TGTGCCTGGGTTAGAGATACAGCATACAATGAGCAGTTCTTC. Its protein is CAWVRDTAYNEQFF.

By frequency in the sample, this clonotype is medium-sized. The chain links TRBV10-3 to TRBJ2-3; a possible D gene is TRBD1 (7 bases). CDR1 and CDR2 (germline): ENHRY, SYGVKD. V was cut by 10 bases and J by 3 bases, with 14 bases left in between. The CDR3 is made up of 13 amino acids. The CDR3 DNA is TGTGCCACCCAGGAGGGGGCAACAGATACGCAGTATTTT. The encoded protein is CATQEGATDTQYF.

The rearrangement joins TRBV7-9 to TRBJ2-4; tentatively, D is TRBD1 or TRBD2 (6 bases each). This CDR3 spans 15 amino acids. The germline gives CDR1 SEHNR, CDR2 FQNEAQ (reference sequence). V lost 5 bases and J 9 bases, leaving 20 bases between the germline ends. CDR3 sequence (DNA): TGTGCCAGCAGCCCCCCTGGAGGGACAAGGGGCATTCAGTACTTC. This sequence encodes CASSPPGGTRGIQYF.

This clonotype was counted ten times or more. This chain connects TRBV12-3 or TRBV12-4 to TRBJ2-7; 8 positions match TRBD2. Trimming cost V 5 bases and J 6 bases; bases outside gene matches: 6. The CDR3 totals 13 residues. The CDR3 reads CASSRAGGGEQYF. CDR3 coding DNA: TGTGCCAGCAGTAGGGCGGGGGGCGGCGAGCAGTACTTC.

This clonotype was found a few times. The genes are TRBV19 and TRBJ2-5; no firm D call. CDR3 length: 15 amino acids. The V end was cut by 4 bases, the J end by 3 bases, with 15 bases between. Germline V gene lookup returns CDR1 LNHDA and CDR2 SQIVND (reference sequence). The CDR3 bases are TGTGCCAGTAGTAAAGGAGTCAGTCCGAAAGAGACCCAGTACTTC. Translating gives CASSKGVSPKETQYF.

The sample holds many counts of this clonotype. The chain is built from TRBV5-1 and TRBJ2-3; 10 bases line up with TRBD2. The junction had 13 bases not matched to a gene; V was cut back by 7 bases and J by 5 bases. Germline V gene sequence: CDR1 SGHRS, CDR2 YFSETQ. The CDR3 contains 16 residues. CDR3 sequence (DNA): TGCGCCAGCGCTATCCCCGCTAGCGGGGGAGGAGATACGCAGTATTTT. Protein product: CASAIPASGGGDTQYF.

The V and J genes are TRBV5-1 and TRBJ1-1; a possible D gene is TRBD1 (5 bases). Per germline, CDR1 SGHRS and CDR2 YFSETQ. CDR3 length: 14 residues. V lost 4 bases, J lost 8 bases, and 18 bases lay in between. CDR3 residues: CASSPGESNREAFF. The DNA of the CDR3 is TGCGCCAGCAGCCCGGGGGAGAGCAACAGGGAAGCTTTCTTT.

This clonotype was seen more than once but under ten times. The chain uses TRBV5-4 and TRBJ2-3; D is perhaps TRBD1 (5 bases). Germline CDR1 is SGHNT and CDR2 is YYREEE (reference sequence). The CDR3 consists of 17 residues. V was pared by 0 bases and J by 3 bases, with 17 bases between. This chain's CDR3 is CASSLDRGSLRTDTQYF. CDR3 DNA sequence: TGTGCCAGCAGCTTGGATAGGGGCAGTTTGAGGACAGATACGCAGTATTTT.

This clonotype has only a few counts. CDR3 region: CASSTTGGNEKLFF. In nucleotides, the CDR3 is TGTGCCAGCAGCACGACAGGGGGGAATGAAAAACTGTTTTTT. The chain couples TRBV5-6 to TRBJ1-4, with 9 nucleotides matching TRBD1. The trim removed 4 bases at V and 5 bases at J, leaving 3 bases unmatched. Germline V gene data show CDR1 as SGHDT and CDR2 as YYEEEE. CDR3 size: 14 residues.

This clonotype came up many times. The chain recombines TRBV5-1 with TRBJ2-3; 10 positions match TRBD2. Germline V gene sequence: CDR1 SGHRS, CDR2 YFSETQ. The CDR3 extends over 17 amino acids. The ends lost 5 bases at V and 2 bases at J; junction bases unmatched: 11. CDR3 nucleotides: TGCGCCAGCAGTGTTGGAGCGGGGGGGCCGATCACAGATACGCAGTATTTT. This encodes CASSVGAGGPITDTQYF.